This T cell receptor beta chain was observed in a study of blood T cell repertoires in COVID-19 (dated by TCRdb to 2020 to 2021). For the wider study: Samples from collaborators originated in the United States, Italy and Spain and spanned both the acute and convalescent phases of COVID-19. Where HLA class I and class II types were available, the types were taken from metadata supplied by the sample provider, not from assay-based typing. Subjects who had been exposed to COVID-19, were actively infected with it, or had recovered from it provided the deeply sampled blood TCRbeta repertoires that made up the dataset. Sample metadata almost always included a de-identified subject ID, COVID-19 status, age in years and sex. The material from the prospective study consisted of cDNA or gDNA derived from T cells, B-cell-depleted T cells, or PBMCs. A freely available public database, intended as a resource for researchers studying the immune response to SARS-CoV-2, is where the repertoires were released. Samples were obtained from the ongoing ImmuneRACE study (first 160 participants) and from about 1,300 subjects provided by 6 global collaborators.

Notes on this clone: The antigen this receptor binds is unknown. Within one base of it there is no much larger clone, and no base qualities were kept.

TCRbeta CDR3 regions were amplified from genomic DNA using the immunoSEQ Assay, a bias-controlled multiplex PCR. As for the authors' bioinformatics: The number of nucleated cells in each sample was estimated by amplification of reference gene primers within the assay. To quantify the absolute abundance of each unique TCRbeta CDR3 rearrangement, sequence reads were collapsed and filtered. For each sample, productive Simpson clonality was calculated by taking the square root of Simpson's diversity index across productive rearrangements. As stored in TCRdb, this immuneACCESS dataset retains in-frame rearrangements with V and J assigned. A fraction of the clones does not appear; measured against another copy, unresolved V genes explain less than half of the discrepancy, and the remainder lacks a known reason. That table furnishes V, J and clone size, whereas the DNA furnished D and trimming. In all, the sample holds around 430,000 clones, and about 91% of those were seen once. Roughly 12% of the sample comes from the top ten.

The full study reports these points: The quantity of clinical and demographic metadata differed by source and by participant and was supplied without curation.

One collaborating source in Seattle enrolled patients during active infection and followed them longitudinally through the course of disease. Each collaborating institution followed its own protocols to collect whole blood in K2EDTA tubes. For TCRbeta analysis, collaborators shipped samples in one of three forms: frozen whole blood, isolated PBMCs, or DNA extracted from either of those sample types. Spanning cysteine to phenylalanine, the CDR3 consists of 16 amino acids. The DNA shown is the 48-base CDR3, in frame from base 1. The junction shows trimming of 4 bases on V and 4 bases on J, and the gene matches do not reach 9 bases of it. For CDR1 and CDR2, the germline V gene lists SGHDT and YYEEEE.

The receptor was derived from a woman between 50 and 59 years old with COVID-19, enrolled during active disease. The sequence joins TRBV5-6 to TRBJ2-7; 12 central nucleotides agree with TRBD1. The specimen was peripheral blood. The nucleotides are TGTGCCAGCAGCCCCGGGACAGGGGGCGTTCGGTACGAGCAGTACTTC. Translated, this is CASSPGTGGVRYEQYF. Outside the CDR3, residues come from the reference TRBV5-6 and TRBJ2-7 proteins, so the full variable domain is: DAGVTQSPTHLIKTRGQQVTLRCSPKSGHDTVSWYQQALGQGPQFIFQYYEEEERQRGNFPDRFSGHQFPNYSSELNVNALLLGDSALYLCASSPGTGGVRYEQYFGPGTRLTVT.